This TCR beta chain came from a study of blood T cells in healthy people across ages. Across the study: About one barcoded beta molecule per two T cells was captured by template switching.

Study-wide findings and caveats: Using unsorted PBMCs precluded a conclusive naive versus antigen-experienced comparison.

Primed by a sample-barcoded 5' primer and a J-beta primer mix, a second PCR proceeded for 7 to 11 cycles. TCRdb passed the 5' RACE reads through MiXCR, listing each CDR3 protein once. The table records 710,000 or so distinct CDR3 sequences, about 20% of them present only once. Staff drew roughly 10 milliliters of peripheral blood from each donor. In the case of this clonotype: Antigen unknown.

The TCR originated in an older man in good health. The sample taken for sequencing was blood.

The CDR3 reads CASSPGLSNVRDTQYF. The CDR3 DNA follows: TGTGCCAGCAGCCCGGGACTTTCCAACGTCAGGGATACGCAGTATTTT. V and J are TRBV7-2 and TRBJ2-3, with D perhaps TRBD2 (6 bases). The germline gives CDR1 SGHTA, CDR2 FQGNSA. Between the trimmed V and J ends, which lost 5 bases and 6 bases, there was a span of 21 bases. CDR3 length: 16 residues. The whole variable domain, filled in from reference TRBV7-2 and TRBJ2-3, reads GAGVSQSPSNKVTEKGKDVELRCDPISGHTALYWYRQSLGQGLEFLIYFQGNSAPDKSGLPSDRFSAERTGGSVSTLTIQRTQQEDSAVYLCASSPGLSNVRDTQYFGPGTRLTVL.